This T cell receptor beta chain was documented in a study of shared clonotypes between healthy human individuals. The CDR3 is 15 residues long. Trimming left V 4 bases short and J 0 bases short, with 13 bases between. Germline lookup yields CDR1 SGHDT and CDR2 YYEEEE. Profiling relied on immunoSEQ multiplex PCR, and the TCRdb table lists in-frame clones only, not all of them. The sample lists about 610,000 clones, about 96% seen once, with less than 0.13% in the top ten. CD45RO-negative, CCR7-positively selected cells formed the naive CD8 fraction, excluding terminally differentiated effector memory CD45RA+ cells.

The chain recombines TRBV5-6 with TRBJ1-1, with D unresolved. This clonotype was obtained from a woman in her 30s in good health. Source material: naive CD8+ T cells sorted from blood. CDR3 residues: CASSHGSVLNTEAFF. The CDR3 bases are TGTGCCAGCAGCCATGGATCCGTTCTGAACACTGAAGCTTTCTTT.